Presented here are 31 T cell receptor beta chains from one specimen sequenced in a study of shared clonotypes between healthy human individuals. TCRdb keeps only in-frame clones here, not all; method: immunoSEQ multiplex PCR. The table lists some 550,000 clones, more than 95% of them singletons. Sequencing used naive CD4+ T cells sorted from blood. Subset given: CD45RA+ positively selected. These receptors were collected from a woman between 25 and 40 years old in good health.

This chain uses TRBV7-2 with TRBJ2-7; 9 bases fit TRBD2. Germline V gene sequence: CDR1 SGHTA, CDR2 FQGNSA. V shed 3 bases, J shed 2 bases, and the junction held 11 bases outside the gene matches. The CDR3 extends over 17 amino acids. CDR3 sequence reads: CASSLSSGTQPPYEQYF. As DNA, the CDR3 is TGTGCCAGCAGCTTGTCTAGCGGGACCCAACCCCCCTACGAGCAGTACTTC.

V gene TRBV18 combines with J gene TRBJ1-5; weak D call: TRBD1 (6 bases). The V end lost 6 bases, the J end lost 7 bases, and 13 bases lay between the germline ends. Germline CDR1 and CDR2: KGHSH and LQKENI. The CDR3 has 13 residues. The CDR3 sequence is CASSCHRDQPQHF. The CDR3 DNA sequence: TGTGCCAGCTCCTGTCACAGGGACCAGCCCCAGCATTTT.

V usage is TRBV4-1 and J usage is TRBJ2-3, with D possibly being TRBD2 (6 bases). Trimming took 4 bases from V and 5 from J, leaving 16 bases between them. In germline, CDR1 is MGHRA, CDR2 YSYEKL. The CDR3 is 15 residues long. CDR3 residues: CASSPRPGVGDTQYF. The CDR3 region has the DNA TGCGCCAGCAGCCCAAGACCGGGGGTGGGAGATACGCAGTATTTT.

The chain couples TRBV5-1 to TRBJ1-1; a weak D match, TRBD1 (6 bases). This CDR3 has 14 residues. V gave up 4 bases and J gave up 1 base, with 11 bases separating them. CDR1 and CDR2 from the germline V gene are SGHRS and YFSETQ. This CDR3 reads CASSPGAGNTEAFF. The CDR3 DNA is TGCGCCAGCAGCCCAGGGGCGGGGAACACTGAAGCTTTCTTT.

Here the CDR3 DNA reads TGTGCCAGCAGTTTATCGACCGGGGTTGCTGGGGCCAACGTCCTGACTTTC. Its protein product is CASSLSTGVAGANVLTF. This chain joins TRBV27 and TRBJ2-6, with D possibly being TRBD2 (5 bases). In germline, CDR1 is MNHEY, CDR2 SMNVEV (reference sequence). This CDR3 has 17 residues. Trimming stripped 0 bases from V and 2 bases from J, with 11 bases between.

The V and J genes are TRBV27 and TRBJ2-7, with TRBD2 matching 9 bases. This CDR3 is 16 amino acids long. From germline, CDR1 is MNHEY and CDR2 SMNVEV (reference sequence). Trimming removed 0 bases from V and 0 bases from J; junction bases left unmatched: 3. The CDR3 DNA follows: TGTGCCAGCAGTTTATCGGGGACTAGCAGCTCCTACGAGCAGTACTTC. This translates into CASSLSGTSSSYEQYF.

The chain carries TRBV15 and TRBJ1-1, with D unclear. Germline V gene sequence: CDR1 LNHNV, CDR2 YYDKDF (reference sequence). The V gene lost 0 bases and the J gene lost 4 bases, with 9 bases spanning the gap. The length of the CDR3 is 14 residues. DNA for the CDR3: TGTGCCACCAGCAGAGATCGGGGAGGCACTGAAGCTTTCTTT. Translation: CATSRDRGGTEAFF.

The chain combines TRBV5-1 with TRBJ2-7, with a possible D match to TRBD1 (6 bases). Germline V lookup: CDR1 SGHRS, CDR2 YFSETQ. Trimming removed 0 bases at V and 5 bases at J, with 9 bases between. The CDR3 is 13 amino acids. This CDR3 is CASSLDRADEQYF. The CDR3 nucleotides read TGCGCCAGCAGCTTGGACAGGGCCGACGAGCAGTACTTC.

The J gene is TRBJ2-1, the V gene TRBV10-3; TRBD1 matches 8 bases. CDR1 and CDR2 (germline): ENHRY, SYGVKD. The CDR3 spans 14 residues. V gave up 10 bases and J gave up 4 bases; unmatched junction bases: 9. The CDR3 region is CATQGTGSYNEQFF. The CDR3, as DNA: TGTGCCACTCAAGGGACAGGCTCGTACAATGAGCAGTTCTTC.

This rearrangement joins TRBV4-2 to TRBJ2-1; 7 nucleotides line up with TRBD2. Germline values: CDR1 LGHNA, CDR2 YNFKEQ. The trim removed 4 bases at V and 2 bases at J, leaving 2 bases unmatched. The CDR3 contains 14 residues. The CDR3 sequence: CASSLSGPYNEQFF. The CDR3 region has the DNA TGTGCCAGCAGCCTTAGCGGGCCCTACAATGAGCAGTTCTTC.

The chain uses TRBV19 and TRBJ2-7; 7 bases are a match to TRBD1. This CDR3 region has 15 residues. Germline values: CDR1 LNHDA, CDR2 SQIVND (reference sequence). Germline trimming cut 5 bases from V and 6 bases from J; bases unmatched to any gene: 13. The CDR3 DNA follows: TGTGCCAGTAGTGACCATACCGACAGGGTGAGCGAGCAGTACTTC. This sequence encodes CASSDHTDRVSEQYF. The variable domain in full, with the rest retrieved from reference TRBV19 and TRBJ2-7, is DGGITQSPKYLFRKEGQNVTLSCEQNLNHDAMYWYRQDPGQGLRLIYYSQIVNDFQKGDIAEGYSVSREKKESFPLTVTSAQKNPTAFYLCASSDHTDRVSEQYFGPGTRLTVT.

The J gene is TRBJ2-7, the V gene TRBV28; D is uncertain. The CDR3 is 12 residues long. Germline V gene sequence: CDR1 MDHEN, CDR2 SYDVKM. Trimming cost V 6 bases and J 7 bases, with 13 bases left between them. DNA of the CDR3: TGTGCCAGCAGCTCCTTTTTGGGGGAGCAGTACTTC. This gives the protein CASSSFLGEQYF.

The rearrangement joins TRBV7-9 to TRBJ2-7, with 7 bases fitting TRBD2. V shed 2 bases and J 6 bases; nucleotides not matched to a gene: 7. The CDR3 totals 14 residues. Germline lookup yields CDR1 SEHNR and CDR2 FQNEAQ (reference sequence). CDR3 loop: CASSLNGGSSEQYF. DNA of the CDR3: TGTGCCAGCAGCTTAAACGGCGGGAGCAGCGAGCAGTACTTC.

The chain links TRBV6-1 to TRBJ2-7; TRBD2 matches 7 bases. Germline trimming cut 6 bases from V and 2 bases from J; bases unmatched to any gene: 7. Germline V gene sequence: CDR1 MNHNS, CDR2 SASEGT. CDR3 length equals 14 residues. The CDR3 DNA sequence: TGTGCCAGCAGAGAGGGCGGGGGTACCTACGAGCAGTACTTC. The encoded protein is CASREGGGTYEQYF.

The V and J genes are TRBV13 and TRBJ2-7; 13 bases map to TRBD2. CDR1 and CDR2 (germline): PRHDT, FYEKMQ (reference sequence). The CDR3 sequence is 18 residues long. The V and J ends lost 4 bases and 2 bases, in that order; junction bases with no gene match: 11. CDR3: CASSSGLSGLAGAYEQYF. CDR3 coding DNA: TGTGCCAGCAGCTCGGGACTTTCCGGACTAGCGGGGGCCTACGAGCAGTACTTC.

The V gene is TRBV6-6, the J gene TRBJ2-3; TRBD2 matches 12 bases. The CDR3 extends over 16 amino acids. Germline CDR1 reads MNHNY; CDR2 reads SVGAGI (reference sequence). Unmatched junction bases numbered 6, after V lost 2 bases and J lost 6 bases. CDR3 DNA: TGTGCCAGCAGTTACGGACTAGCGGGATTTTTTGATACGCAGTATTTT. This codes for CASSYGLAGFFDTQYF.

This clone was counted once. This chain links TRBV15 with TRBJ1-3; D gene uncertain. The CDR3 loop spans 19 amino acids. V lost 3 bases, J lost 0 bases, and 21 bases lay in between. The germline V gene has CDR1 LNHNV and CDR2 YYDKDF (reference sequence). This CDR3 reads CATSSTTRQKLSSGNTIYF. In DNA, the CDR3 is TGTGCCACCAGCAGCACGACTCGGCAGAAATTAAGCTCTGGAAACACCATATATTTT.

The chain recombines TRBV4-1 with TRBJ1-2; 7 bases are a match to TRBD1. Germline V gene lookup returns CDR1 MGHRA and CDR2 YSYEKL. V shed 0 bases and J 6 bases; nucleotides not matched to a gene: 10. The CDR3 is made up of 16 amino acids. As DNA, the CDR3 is TGCGCCAGCAGCCAAGATGTGGGAAGGGGGCGCGATGGCTACACCTTC. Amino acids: CASSQDVGRGRDGYTF.

Written as DNA, the CDR3 is TGCGCCAGCAGCTCGACAGGGGCGGTTGAAAAACTGTTTTTT. This translates into CASSSTGAVEKLFF. The chain recombines TRBV5-1 with TRBJ1-4, with 8 positions matching TRBD1. Germline values: CDR1 SGHRS, CDR2 YFSETQ. The ends lost 3 bases at V and 7 bases at J; junction bases unmatched: 5. This CDR3 contains 14 residues.

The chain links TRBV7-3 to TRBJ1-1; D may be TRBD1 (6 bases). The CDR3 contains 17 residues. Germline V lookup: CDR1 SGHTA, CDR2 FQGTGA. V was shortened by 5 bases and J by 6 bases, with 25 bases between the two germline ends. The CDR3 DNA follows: TGTGCCAGCAGCCCCCGAGGTTTTGGGGGCGGCTTCCCTGAAGCTTTCTTT. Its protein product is CASSPRGFGGGFPEAFF. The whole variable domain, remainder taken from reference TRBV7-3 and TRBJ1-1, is GAGVSQTPSNKVTEKGKYVELRCDPISGHTALYWYRQSLGQGPEFLIYFQGTGAADDSGLPNDRFFAVRPEGSVSTLKIQRTERGDSAVYLCASSPRGFGGGFPEAFFGQGTRLTVV.

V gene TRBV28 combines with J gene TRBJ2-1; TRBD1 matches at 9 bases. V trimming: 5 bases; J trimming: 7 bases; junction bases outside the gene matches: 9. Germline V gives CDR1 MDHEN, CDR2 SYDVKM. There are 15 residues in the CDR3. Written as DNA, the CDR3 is TGTGCCAGCAGTGGCCTGGGACAGGGAACAAATGAGCAGTTCTTC. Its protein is CASSGLGQGTNEQFF.

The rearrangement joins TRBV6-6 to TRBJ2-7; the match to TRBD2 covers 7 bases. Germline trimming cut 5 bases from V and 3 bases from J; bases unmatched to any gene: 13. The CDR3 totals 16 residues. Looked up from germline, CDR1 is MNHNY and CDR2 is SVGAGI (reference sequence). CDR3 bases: TGTGCCAGCAGTCCCCCCATGGGGGGAGGGAGCTACGAGCAGTACTTC. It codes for CASSPPMGGGSYEQYF.

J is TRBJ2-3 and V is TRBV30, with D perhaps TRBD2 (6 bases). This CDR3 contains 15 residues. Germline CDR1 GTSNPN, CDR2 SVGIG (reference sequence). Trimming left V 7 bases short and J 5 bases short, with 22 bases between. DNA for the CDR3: TGTGCCTCCACCCCACAGGTTTACGGGGGAGATACGCAGTATTTT. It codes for CASTPQVYGGDTQYF.

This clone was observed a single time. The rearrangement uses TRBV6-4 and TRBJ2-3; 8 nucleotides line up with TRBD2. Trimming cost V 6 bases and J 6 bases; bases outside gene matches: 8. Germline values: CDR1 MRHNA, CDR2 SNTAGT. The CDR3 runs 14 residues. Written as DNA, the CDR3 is TGTGCCAGCAGCGAGTACGGGAGGGCGGATACGCAGTATTTT. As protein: CASSEYGRADTQYF.

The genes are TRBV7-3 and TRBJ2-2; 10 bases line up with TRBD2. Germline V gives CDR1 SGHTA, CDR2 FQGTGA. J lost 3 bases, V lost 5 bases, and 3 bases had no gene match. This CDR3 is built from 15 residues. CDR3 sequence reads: CASSPLAGDTGELFF. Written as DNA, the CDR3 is TGTGCCAGCAGCCCGCTAGCGGGAGACACCGGGGAGCTGTTTTTT.

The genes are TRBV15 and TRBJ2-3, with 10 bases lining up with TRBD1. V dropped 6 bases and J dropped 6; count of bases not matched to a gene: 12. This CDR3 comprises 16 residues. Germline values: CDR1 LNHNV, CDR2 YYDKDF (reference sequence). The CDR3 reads CATRPGAGQGWDTQYF. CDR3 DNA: TGTGCCACCAGGCCCGGGGCGGGACAGGGGTGGGATACGCAGTATTTT. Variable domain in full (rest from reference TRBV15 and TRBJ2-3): DAMVIQNPRYQVTQFGKPVTLSCSQTLNHNVMYWYQQKSSQAPKLLFHYYDKDFNNEADTPDNFQSRRPNTSFCFLDIRSPGLGDTAMYLCATRPGAGQGWDTQYFGPGTRLTVL.

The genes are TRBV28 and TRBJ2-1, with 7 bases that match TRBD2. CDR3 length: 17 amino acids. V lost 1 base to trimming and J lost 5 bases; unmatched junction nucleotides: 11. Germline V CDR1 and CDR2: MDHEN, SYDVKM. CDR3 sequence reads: CASSLYQGLGDDNEQFF. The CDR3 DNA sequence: TGTGCCAGCAGTTTATACCAAGGACTAGGTGATGACAATGAGCAGTTCTTC.

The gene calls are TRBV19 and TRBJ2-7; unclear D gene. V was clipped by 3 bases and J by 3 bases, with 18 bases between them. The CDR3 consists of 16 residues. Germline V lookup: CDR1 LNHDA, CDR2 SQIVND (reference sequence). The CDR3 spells CASSIVSKRAFYEQYF. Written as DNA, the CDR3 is TGTGCCAGTAGTATCGTCAGCAAACGGGCTTTCTACGAGCAGTACTTC.

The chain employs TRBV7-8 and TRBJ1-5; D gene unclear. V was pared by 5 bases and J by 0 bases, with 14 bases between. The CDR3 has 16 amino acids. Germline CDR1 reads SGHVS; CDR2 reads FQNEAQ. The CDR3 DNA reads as TGTGCCAGCAGCCTTAGTCTCACCTATAGCAATCAGCCCCAGCATTTT. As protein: CASSLSLTYSNQPQHF.

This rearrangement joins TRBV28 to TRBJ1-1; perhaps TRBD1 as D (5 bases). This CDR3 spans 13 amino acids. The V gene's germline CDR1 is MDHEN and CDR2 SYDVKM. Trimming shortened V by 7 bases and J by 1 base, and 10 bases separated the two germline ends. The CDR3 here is CASKTGGNTEAFF. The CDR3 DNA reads TGTGCCAGCAAAACTGGGGGGAACACTGAAGCTTTCTTT.

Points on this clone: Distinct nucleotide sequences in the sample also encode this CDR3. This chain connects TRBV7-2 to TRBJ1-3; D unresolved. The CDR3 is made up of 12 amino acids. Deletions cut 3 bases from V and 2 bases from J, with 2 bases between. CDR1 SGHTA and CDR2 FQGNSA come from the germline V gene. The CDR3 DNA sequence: TGTGCCAGCAGCTTCACTGGAAACACCATATATTTT. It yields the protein CASSFTGNTIYF.